The sequence of this T cell receptor beta chain was determined in a study of response to subunit inactivated influenza vaccine. Study-level findings and limits: Authors suggested few new T cells are recruited by each seasonal influenza vaccination.

Germline V gives CDR1 MGHRA, CDR2 YSYEKL. The CDR3 runs 14 residues. V lost 3 bases and J lost 1, with 9 bases in between. TCRdb analysed the RT-PCR reads with MiXCR anew, one entry per CDR3 protein. Among hundreds of thousands of distinct CDR3 sequences listed, around 22% were seen once. This clonotype has more than one count but fewer than ten. Its antigen is unidentified. J is TRBJ1-1 and V is TRBV4-1, with D possibly being TRBD1 (6 bases). The receptor comes from a man between 50 and 75 years old who received an inactivated influenza vaccine. The sample was PBMCs from blood, taken around 22 months after vaccination. Here the CDR3 reads CASSQAGANTEAFF. CDR3 nucleotides: TGCGCCAGCAGCCAGGCAGGGGCGAACACTGAAGCTTTCTTT.